The subject of this entry is one TCR beta chain. Its antigen is not yet known. No per-base quality is available; no much larger clone lies one base away. Using the deep immunoSEQ assay, multiplex PCR amplified TCR CDR3 regions from genomic DNA. Extracted genomic DNA from each cell subset was spread evenly across all wells of several immunoSEQ 96-well plates, with each plate serving as a replicate. Each replicate PCR for sorted subsets received about 200 ng genomic DNA, equal to 30,000 or so T cell genomes. Purified libraries were measured with a Qubit 3.0 fluorometer, size-checked on a Bioanalyzer 2100, and measured again with the KAPA Library Quantification kit. Each immunoSEQ 96-well plate was sequenced on its own single-read 150-cycle Illumina NextSeq 550 flow cell. The authors' analysis ran thus. The immunoSEQ output contained only junctional sequences without quality scores, so filtering could not match that applied to full-length reads. Sequences were annotated with PyIR, a Python wrapper for IgBLAST v1.9, using IMGT germline references to assign V/J genes and CDR3. Reads were removed for weak V/J assignments (E-value above 1e-6), missing CDR3, stop codons, out-of-frame junctions, or ambiguous translated residues. V3J clonotypes were defined by identical inferred V gene, J gene, and CDR3 amino acid sequence. The percentage overlap between two repertoires was calculated by dividing the number of shared unique clonotypes by the size of the smaller repertoire. Richness of each repertoire was evaluated using RTK rarefaction, the Chao1 estimator, and Recon v2.1 estimates of unobserved clonotypes. Generation probabilities were computed with OLGA for all TCRbeta clonotypes obtained by the gDNA method from several donors. TCRdb took over this immuneACCESS table, retaining in-frame rearrangements with V and J assigned. Such tables are incomplete; in checked studies, under half of the missing clones stem from an unresolved V gene, and the remainder is unexplained. V and J calls and clone size are those listed in that table; D and trimming were worked out from the DNA. The sample yields some 2 million clones; 90% to 95% were counted once. The ten largest account for under 0.15% of the sample.

This entry is derived from a study of shared clonotypes between healthy human individuals (TCRdb year 2020). Study-wide context: Three men and a couple of women, aged 18 to 49 years, made up the cohort. Per donor, three plates each were used for CD4 naive and CD4 memory, two for CD8 naive, and one for CD8 memory. To estimate repertoire size and how much clonotypes are shared between individuals, the study performed deep sequencing of blood TCR repertoires from a handful of healthy adults. To increase sequencing depth and limit assay-specific biases, TCR repertoire library preparation and sequencing were carried out by different laboratories using diverse techniques. Between about 0.9 and 10 billion PBMCs per donor were obtained by leukapheresis.

CDR1 and CDR2, looked up from the germline V gene, are SGHTS and YDEGEE. From its cysteine to its phenylalanine, the CDR3 spans 16 amino acids. The retained sequence is limited to the CDR3, 48 bases, with the frame set at the first base. The trim is 3 bases for V and 5 bases for J, with a gap of 18 bases between the germline ends. General conclusions and limits of the study: Pairwise subsampling indicated that sequencing depth was expected to affect the degree of clonotype sharing among donors. Because the study included only a small number of donors, the genetic and exposure-history diversity represented was limited. Naive subsets generally had larger estimated clonotype richness than memory subsets. Even with the large sequencing depth, rarefaction of the sorted-subset datasets indicated that sequencing was incomplete. Only blood was sampled, and tissue TCR repertoires likely differ from those in blood. When four donors were compared, the shared fraction of clonotypes was roughly 4.8% for naive CD4, 3.5% for naive CD8, roughly 2.3% for memory CD4, and roughly 0.4% for memory CD8. Clonotypes shared by all four sorted-subset donors showed higher generation probabilities than non-shared clonotypes.

The donors were healthy, HIV-negative adults with no recently reported acute infections or vaccinations. Every donor was a Caucasian adult residing in Nashville, Tennessee, USA. CD4+ T cells were enriched by magnetic negative selection, after which naive cells were positively selected on CD45RA and the negative fraction was taken as the memory subset. Blood was obtained by leukapheresis, after which PBMCs were separated by Ficoll-Histopaque density gradient centrifugation and cryopreserved in liquid nitrogen vapor phase. Analytical flow cytometry was used to check the purity and quantity of each magnetically sorted T cell population. Each sorted fraction had its genomic DNA isolated and then quantified by UV absorbance on a Nanodrop 2000c.

The TCR was taken from a young man in good health. The chain joins TRBV5-8 to TRBJ2-1; the D gene is tentatively TRBD1 or TRBD2, each matching 7 bases. The sequencing sample was made of naive CD4+ T cells sorted from blood. The cell subset or site label corresponds to: CD45RA+ positively selected. The sequence in DNA is TGTGCCAGCAGCTGGGGGGGGACAGTCTTCCACAATGAGCAGTTCTTC. The resulting protein is CASSWGGTVFHNEQFF.